Below are 18 T cell receptor beta chains sequenced from a single sample in a study of response to subunit inactivated influenza vaccine. One entry per CDR3 protein, called by TCRdb with MiXCR from the RT-PCR reads. The sample has approximately 680,000 distinct CDR3 sequences, approximately 15% seen once; the top ten hold around 10%. The material was PBMCs from blood, obtained roughly 13 days after vaccination. The receptors stem from a man aged 45-60 years who received an inactivated influenza vaccine.

This clonotype was counted between two and nine times. The chain carries TRBV7-2 and TRBJ2-5, with 9 nucleotides matching TRBD2. V was pared by 6 bases and J by 1 base, with 12 bases of the junction left unmatched. The CDR3 contains 17 residues. Germline CDR1 SGHTA, CDR2 FQGNSA. Here the CDR3 reads CASSYSISGRGQETQYF. CDR3 bases: TGTGCCAGCAGTTATTCGATTAGCGGGAGAGGCCAAGAGACCCAGTACTTC.

This chain links TRBV27 with TRBJ2-4; D is undetermined. The germline V and J ends were trimmed by 7 bases and 6 bases, with 7 bases remaining between them. CDR3 size: 11 residues. Germline V gene lookup returns CDR1 MNHEY and CDR2 SMNVEV (reference sequence). The CDR3 loop is CASTVGNIQYF. In DNA form, the CDR3 reads TGTGCCAGCACAGTAGGAAACATTCAGTACTTC.

V usage is TRBV19 and J usage is TRBJ1-1; 9 nucleotides line up with TRBD1. The CDR3 consists of 14 residues. Germline trimming cut 0 bases from V and 5 bases from J; bases unmatched to any gene: 1. CDR1 LNHDA and CDR2 SQIVND come from the germline V gene (reference sequence). CDR3 bases: TGTGCCAGTAGTATAGAGGACAGGGGAACTGAAGCTTTCTTT. Translation gives CASSIEDRGTEAFF.

The chain employs TRBV2 and TRBJ2-5, with D tentatively TRBD1 (6 bases). This CDR3 contains 12 residues. Germline V gene data show CDR1 as SNHLY and CDR2 as FYNNEI. V lost 7 bases to trimming and J lost 3 bases, with 9 bases between them. CDR3 loop: CASTRGKETQYF. For the CDR3, the DNA is TGTGCCAGCACCAGGGGTAAAGAGACCCAGTACTTC. Complete variable domain (other parts from reference TRBV2 and TRBJ2-5): EPEVTQTPSHQVTQMGQEVILRCVPISNHLYFYWYRQILGQKVEFLVSFYNNEISEKSEIFDDQFSVERPDGSNFTLKIRSTKLEDSAMYFCASTRGKETQYFGPGTRLLVL.

The V and J genes are TRBV24-1 and TRBJ2-2; 7 nucleotides match TRBD1. V trimming: 0 bases; J trimming: 1 base; junction bases outside the gene matches: 4. This CDR3 contains 17 residues. Germline loops: CDR1 KGHDR, CDR2 SFDVKD. The DNA of the CDR3 is TGTGCCACCAGTGATTTGAGCAGGGGGAGGAACACCGGGGAGCTGTTTTTT. It encodes CATSDLSRGRNTGELFF.

The chain combines TRBV5-1 with TRBJ1-2; a possible D gene is TRBD1 (5 bases). Germline V gene data show CDR1 as SGHRS and CDR2 as YFSETQ. The CDR3 has 12 residues. V gave up 5 bases and J gave up 7 bases, with 12 bases separating them. The DNA for the CDR3 is TGCGCCAGCAGGAAGGAGGGGTCTGGCTACACCTTC. Amino acids: CASRKEGSGYTF.

The V and J genes are TRBV20-1 and TRBJ2-1; D unresolved. Germline V lookup: CDR1 DFQATT, CDR2 SNEGSKA (reference sequence). This CDR3 has 12 residues. V lost 1 base, J lost 9 bases, and 10 bases lay in between. CDR3 sequence: CSARGAMPEQFF. The CDR3 DNA sequence: TGCAGTGCTAGAGGGGCTATGCCTGAGCAGTTCTTC.

This clonotype was found a few times. V gene TRBV10-3 combines with J gene TRBJ2-1; a possible D gene is TRBD2 (5 bases). Germline V gene lookup returns CDR1 ENHRY and CDR2 SYGVKD. Trimming removed 8 bases from V and 9 bases from J, with 17 bases in between. CDR3 size: 13 residues. DNA for the CDR3: TGTGCCATCCAAGCCCGAACAGCGGCTGAGCAGTTCTTC. Amino acid sequence: CAIQARTAAEQFF.

This clonotype was detected only a few times. The chain combines TRBV20-1 with TRBJ2-7; TRBD2 agrees at 10 bases. Germline V gene data show CDR1 as DFQATT and CDR2 as SNEGSKA (reference sequence). The CDR3 sequence is 15 residues long. V trimming: 0 bases; J trimming: 1 base; junction bases outside the gene matches: 3. DNA for the CDR3: TGCAGTGCTAGAGATGCTAGCGGGAGTTCCTACGAGCAGTACTTC. As protein: CSARDASGSSYEQYF.

V and J are TRBV20-1 and TRBJ2-5; D possibly corresponds to TRBD2 (5 bases). CDR1 DFQATT and CDR2 SNEGSKA come from the germline V gene (reference sequence). This CDR3 region has 14 residues. The V and J ends lost 3 bases and 2 bases respectively, with 13 bases between them. The CDR3 spells CSASPGWRQETQYF. Written as DNA, the CDR3 is TGCAGTGCTAGCCCTGGTTGGAGGCAAGAGACCCAGTACTTC.

The table lists this clonotype with a few counts. This rearrangement joins TRBV12-3 or TRBV12-4 to TRBJ1-2; TRBD1 matches 8 bases. J was trimmed by 4 bases and V by 7 bases; bases with no gene match: 5. CDR3 length equals 13 residues. CDR3 coding DNA: TGTGCCAGCACCGGGACAGGCTTCTATGGCTACACCTTC. This translates into CASTGTGFYGYTF.

Only a few counts were recorded for this clonotype. V and J are TRBV7-2 and TRBJ2-1, with a weak D call TRBD2 (6 bases). Germline CDR1 is SGHTA and CDR2 is FQGNSA. The CDR3 has 15 residues. V lost 0 bases and J 5 bases, leaving 11 bases between the germline ends. CDR3 sequence reads: CASSLAGSGHNEQFF. The CDR3 DNA is TGTGCCAGCAGCTTAGCCGGGAGTGGCCACAATGAGCAGTTCTTC.

V usage is TRBV2 and J usage is TRBJ2-1, with 14 positions matching TRBD2. Trimming took 11 bases from V and 9 from J; bases not matched to a gene: 6. The CDR3 has 13 residues. CDR1 is SNHLY and CDR2 is FYNNEI in the germline V gene. CDR3 in DNA: TGTGCCTTGGGACTAGCGGGAGACAGTGAGCAGTTCTTC. As protein: CALGLAGDSEQFF.

This clonotype was picked up a small number of times. The chain links TRBV28 to TRBJ2-7; D could derive from TRBD1 or TRBD2 (5 bases each). CDR3 length: 16 amino acids. CDR1 MDHEN and CDR2 SYDVKM come from the germline V gene. The V end was cut by 2 bases, the J end by 2 bases, with 16 bases between. The CDR3 bases are TGTGCCAGCAGTTTAGGGACCGACCGAACAACCTACGAGCAGTACTTC. Amino acid sequence: CASSLGTDRTTYEQYF.

Here the CDR3 reads CSARGGQSEGYTF. The CDR3 DNA reads as TGCAGTGCTAGAGGCGGACAGTCGGAAGGCTACACCTTC. The V and J genes are TRBV20-1 and TRBJ1-2; possibly TRBD1 for D (6 bases). Trimming left V 1 base short and J 8 bases short, with 14 bases between. Germline CDR1 is DFQATT and CDR2 is SNEGSKA (reference sequence). This CDR3 has 13 amino acids.

Many counts were recorded for this clonotype. This chain connects TRBV3-1 to TRBJ2-5; the match to TRBD2 covers 7 bases. The length of the CDR3 is 17 residues. The germline V gene encodes CDR1 LGHDT and CDR2 YNNKEL (reference sequence). V lost 0 bases and J lost 5; bases outside the gene matches: 12. The CDR3 nucleotides read TGTGCCAGCAGCCAAGATCTGTGGGAGGGGAGTGCGGAGACCCAGTACTTC. Residues: CASSQDLWEGSAETQYF.

The rearrangement joins TRBV3-1 to TRBJ2-2; D is uncertain. With 0 bases removed from V and 1 base from J, the gap between germline ends came to 9 bases. Germline lookup yields CDR1 LGHDT and CDR2 YNNKEL (reference sequence). CDR3 length: 16 residues. The CDR3 DNA follows: TGTGCCAGCAGCCAAGAAAAAGGGCAGAACACCGGGGAGCTGTTTTTT. Protein sequence: CASSQEKGQNTGELFF.

This clonotype showed up just a few times. The V and J genes are TRBV29-1 and TRBJ2-7; 9 bases are shared with TRBD2. This CDR3 has 15 amino acids. Germline CDR1 reads SQVTM; CDR2 reads ANQGSEA. Unmatched junction bases numbered 8, after V lost 4 bases and J lost 1 base. Here the CDR3 reads CSVAHGAGGSYEQYF. CDR3 nucleotide sequence: TGCAGCGTTGCACATGGAGCGGGAGGTTCCTACGAGCAGTACTTC.